The TCR beta chain under discussion was sequenced for a study of blood T cell repertoires in COVID-19. About the study: Samples came from the United States, Italy and Spain, spanning acute and convalescent COVID-19. T cells, B-cell-depleted T cells, or PBMCs supplied cDNA or gDNA.

This clone occurred a few times. Patients in Seattle were enrolled during active infection, then followed longitudinally. Per the authors' pipeline: Reference gene primer amplification yielded estimated nucleated cell counts. TCRdb's copy holds only in-frame clones and misses some; the assay was immunoSEQ multiplex PCR. The V and J calls and clone size are taken from that table; D and trimming were inferred from the DNA. Of some 360,000 clones in the sample, about 92% were seen once. The J segment lost 4 bases and the V segment lost 0 bases, leaving 4 bases of the junction unmatched. This CDR3 is built from 16 residues. Germline lookup yields CDR1 WSHSY and CDR2 SAAADI.

Material: peripheral blood. The origin of this receptor is a woman aged 55-75 years with COVID-19, enrolled during active disease. V usage is TRBV10-2 and J usage is TRBJ1-5; 9 bases line up with TRBD1. The CDR3 loop reads CASSESFGTGNQPQHF. In DNA form, the CDR3 reads TGCGCCAGCAGTGAGTCGTTCGGGACAGGGAATCAGCCCCAGCATTTT.